This T cell receptor (delta chain) was retrieved from a study of gamma-delta T cells after stem cell transplantation. About this clone: A much larger clone differs from this one at a single base, so this may be a read error. At the DNA level, this CDR3 is encoded by other sequences in the same sample as well.

TCRdb redid clone calling on the RT-PCR reads using CATT. The sample yields about 6,500 delta-chain clones, approximately 23% seen once. This CDR3 comprises 22 residues. The germline V gene has CDR1 GEAIGNYY and CDR2 EKD. This receptor was obtained from a human donor. It is not recorded whose cells these are; they may come from a transplant donor. V usage is TRDV2 and J usage is TRDJ1; 11 nucleotides agree with TRDD3. Sequenced: gamma-delta T cells. CDR3 protein: CACDNLAGGYLGARTDTDKLIF. As DNA, the CDR3 is TGTGCCTGCGACAACTTGGCTGGGGGATACCTGGGGGCTCGGACGGACACCGATAAACTCATCTTT.